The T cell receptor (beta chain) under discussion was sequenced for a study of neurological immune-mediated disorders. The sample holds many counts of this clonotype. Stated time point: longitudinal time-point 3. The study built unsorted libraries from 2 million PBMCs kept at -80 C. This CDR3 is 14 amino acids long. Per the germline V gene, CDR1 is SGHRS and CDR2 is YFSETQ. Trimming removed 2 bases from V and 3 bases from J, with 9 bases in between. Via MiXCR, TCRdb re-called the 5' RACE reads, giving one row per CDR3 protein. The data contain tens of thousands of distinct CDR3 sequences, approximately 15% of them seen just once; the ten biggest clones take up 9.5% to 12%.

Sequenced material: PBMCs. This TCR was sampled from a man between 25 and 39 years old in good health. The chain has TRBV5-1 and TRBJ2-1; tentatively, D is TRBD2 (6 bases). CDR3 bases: TGCGCCAGCAGCTTCTCGGGGGACTACAATGAGCAGTTCTTC. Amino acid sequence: CASSFSGDYNEQFF.